The 3 T cell receptor beta chains reported below all come from one sample, sequenced in a study of shared clonotypes between healthy human individuals. Assay used: immunoSEQ multiplex PCR; TCRdb lists only in-frame clones, some missing. The profile shows around 2,100,000 clones, about 95% of them singletons. Positively selected for CCR7, the CD45RO-negative cells used as naive CD8 cells excluded terminally differentiated effector memory CD45RA+ cells. Sequences were obtained from naive CD8+ T cells sorted from blood. These receptor sequences come from a young man in good health.

The gene calls are TRBV19 and TRBJ2-3; a possible D gene is TRBD2 (5 bases). CDR1 and CDR2 (germline): LNHDA, SQIVND (reference sequence). The CDR3 loop spans 14 amino acids. V was pared by 3 bases and J by 6 bases, with 13 bases between. The CDR3 spells CASSMAWTSDTQYF. In DNA, the CDR3 is TGTGCCAGTAGTATGGCCTGGACTTCTGATACGCAGTATTTT.

This clone turned up a few times. The chain joins TRBV29-1 to TRBJ1-2, with no clear D. The ends were cut back, 0 bases at V and 8 bases at J, with 7 bases in the middle. The CDR3 length is 11 residues. Germline V lookup: CDR1 SQVTM, CDR2 ANQGSEA. Here the CDR3 DNA reads TGCAGCGTTGAAGAGCATCAGGGCTACACCTTC. This codes for CSVEEHQGYTF.

This clone was recorded only once. V and J are TRBV27 and TRBJ2-3; 7 nucleotides agree with TRBD2. The CDR3 sequence is 15 residues long. Germline-derived CDR1 and CDR2 are MNHEY and SMNVEV (reference sequence). Trimming cost V 3 bases and J 5 bases; bases outside gene matches: 8. CDR3 in DNA: TGTGCCAGCAGTTTGGCCGGGGGGACTTTAGATACGCAGTATTTT. Translating gives CASSLAGGTLDTQYF.